The T cell receptor beta chain described here comes from a study of regulatory and conventional T cells in RAG deficiency. Whole-study findings and limits: Treg unique TCR beta sequences were approximately 100-fold fewer in Omenn syndrome and CID/AS patients than controls. RAG-deficient patients showed markedly lower Shannon entropy and higher Simpson indices than control T-cell subsets.

Points on this clone: Its antigen remains unknown.

Blood CD4+ CD25-low CD127-high conventional T cells supplied the genomic DNA template. The method was immunoSEQ multiplex PCR; TCRdb's version includes in-frame clones alone and lacks a portion of them. In the table there are roughly 28,000 clones, over 90% of which are singletons. The V segment lost 5 bases and the J segment 7 bases; nucleotides outside the gene matches: 7. In germline, CDR1 is SEHNR, CDR2 FQNEAQ (reference sequence). This CDR3 has 14 residues. This sample also appeared in a second study, on regulatory T cells. This second study says: Primers: 52 TRBV forward and 13 TRBJ reverse.

The clonotype originates from a human donor in good health. Input material: CD25- CD4+ T cells sorted from blood. The gene calls are TRBV7-9 and TRBJ1-5; 8 bases agree with TRBD1. Written as DNA, the CDR3 is TGTGCCAGCAGCCCAGGGGGCCGTTGGCAGCCCCAGCATTTT. It specifies CASSPGGRWQPQHF.